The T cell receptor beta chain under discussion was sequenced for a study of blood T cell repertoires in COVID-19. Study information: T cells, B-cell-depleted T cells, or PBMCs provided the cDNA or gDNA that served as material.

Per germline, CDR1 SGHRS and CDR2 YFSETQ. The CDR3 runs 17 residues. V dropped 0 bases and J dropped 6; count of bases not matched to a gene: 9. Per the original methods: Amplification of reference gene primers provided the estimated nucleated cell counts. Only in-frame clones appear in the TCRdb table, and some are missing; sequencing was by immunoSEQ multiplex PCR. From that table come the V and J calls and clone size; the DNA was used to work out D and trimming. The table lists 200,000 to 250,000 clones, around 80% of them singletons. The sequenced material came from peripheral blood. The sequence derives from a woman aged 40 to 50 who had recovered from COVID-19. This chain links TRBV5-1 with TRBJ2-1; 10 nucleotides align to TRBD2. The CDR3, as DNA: TGCGCCAGCAGCTTGGCCGTGTTTAGCGGGGGGCTCAATGAGCAGTTCTTC. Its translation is CASSLAVFSGGLNEQFF.